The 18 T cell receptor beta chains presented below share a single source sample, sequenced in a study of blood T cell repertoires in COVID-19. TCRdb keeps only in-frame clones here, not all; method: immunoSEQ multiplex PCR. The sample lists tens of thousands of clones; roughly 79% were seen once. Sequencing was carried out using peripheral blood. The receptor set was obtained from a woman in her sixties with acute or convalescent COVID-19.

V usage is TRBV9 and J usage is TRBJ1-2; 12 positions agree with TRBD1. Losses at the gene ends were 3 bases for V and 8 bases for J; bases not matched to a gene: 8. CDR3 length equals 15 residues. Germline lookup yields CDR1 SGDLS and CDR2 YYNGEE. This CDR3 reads CASSGAGQGAGGYTF. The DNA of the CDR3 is TGTGCCAGCAGCGGAGCGGGACAGGGGGCGGGAGGCTACACCTTC.

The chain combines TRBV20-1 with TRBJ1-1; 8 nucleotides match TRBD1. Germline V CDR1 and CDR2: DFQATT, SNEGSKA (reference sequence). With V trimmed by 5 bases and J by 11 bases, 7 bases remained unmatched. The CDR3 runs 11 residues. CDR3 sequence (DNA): TGCAGTGCTCTGGACAGGGCGAGGGCTTTCTTT. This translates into CSALDRARAFF.

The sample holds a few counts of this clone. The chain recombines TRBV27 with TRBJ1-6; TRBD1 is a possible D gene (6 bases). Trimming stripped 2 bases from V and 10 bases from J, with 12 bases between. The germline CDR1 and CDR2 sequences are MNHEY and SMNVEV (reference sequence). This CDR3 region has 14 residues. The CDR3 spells CASSLNRAGSPLHF. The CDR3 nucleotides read TGTGCCAGCAGTTTAAACAGGGCCGGGTCACCCCTCCACTTT.

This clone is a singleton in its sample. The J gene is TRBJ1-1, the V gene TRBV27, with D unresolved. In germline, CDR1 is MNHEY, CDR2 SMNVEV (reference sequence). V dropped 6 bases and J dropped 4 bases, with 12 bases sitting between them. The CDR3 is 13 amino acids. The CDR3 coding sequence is TGTGCCAGCAGAGCGGTCTCGCCCACTGAAGCTTTCTTT. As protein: CASRAVSPTEAFF.

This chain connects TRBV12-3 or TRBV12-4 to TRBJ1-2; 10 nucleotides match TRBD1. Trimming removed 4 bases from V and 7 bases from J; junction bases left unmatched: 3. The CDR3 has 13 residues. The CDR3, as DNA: TGTGCCAGCAGTTACCGGGACAGGGGTGGCTACACCTTC. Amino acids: CASSYRDRGGYTF.

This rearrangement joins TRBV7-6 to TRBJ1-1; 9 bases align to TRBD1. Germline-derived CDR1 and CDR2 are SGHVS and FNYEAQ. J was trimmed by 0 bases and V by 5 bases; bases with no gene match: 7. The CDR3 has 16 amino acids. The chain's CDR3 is CASSLTGGTLNTEAFF. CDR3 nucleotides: TGTGCCAGCAGCCTAACAGGGGGCACCCTGAACACTGAAGCTTTCTTT.

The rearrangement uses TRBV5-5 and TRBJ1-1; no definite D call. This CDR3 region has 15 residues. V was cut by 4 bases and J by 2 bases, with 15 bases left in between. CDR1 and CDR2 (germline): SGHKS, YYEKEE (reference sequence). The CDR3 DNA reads TGTGCCAGCAGCAGCACCCTGAGGGCTAACACTGAAGCTTTCTTT. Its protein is CASSSTLRANTEAFF.

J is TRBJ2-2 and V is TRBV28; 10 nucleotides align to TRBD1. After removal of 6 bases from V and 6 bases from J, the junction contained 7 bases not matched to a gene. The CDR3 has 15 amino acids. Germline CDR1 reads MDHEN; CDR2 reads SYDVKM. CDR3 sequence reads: CASSMTGGAAGELFF. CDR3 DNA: TGTGCCAGCAGCATGACAGGGGGCGCAGCCGGGGAGCTGTTTTTT.

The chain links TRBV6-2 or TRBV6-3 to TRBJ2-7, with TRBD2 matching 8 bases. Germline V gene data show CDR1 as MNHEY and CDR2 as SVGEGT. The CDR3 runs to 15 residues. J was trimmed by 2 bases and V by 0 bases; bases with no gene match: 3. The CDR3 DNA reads TGTGCCAGCAGTTACTCAGCGGGGGACCCCTACGAGCAGTACTTC. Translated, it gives CASSYSAGDPYEQYF.

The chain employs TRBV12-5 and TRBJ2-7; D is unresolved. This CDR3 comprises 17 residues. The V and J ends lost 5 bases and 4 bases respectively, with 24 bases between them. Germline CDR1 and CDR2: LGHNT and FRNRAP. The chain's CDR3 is CASGVSKRVVSSYEQYF. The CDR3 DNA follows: TGTGCTAGTGGTGTTTCTAAACGGGTTGTTTCGTCTTACGAGCAGTACTTC.

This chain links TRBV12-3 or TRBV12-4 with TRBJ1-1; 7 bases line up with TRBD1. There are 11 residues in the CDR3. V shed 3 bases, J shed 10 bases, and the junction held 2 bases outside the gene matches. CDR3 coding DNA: TGTGCCAGCAGTTTTTCAGGGGGAGCTTTCTTT. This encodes CASSFSGGAFF.

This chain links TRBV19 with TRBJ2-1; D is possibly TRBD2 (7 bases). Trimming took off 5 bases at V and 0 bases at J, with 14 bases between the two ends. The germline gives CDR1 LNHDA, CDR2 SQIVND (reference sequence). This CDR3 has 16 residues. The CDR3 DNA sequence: TGTGCCAGTAGTCAATCGAGGGGGGGCTCCTACAATGAGCAGTTCTTC. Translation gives CASSQSRGGSYNEQFF. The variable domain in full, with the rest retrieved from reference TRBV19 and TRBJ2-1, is DGGITQSPKYLFRKEGQNVTLSCEQNLNHDAMYWYRQDPGQGLRLIYYSQIVNDFQKGDIAEGYSVSREKKESFPLTVTSAQKNPTAFYLCASSQSRGGSYNEQFFGPGTRLTVL.

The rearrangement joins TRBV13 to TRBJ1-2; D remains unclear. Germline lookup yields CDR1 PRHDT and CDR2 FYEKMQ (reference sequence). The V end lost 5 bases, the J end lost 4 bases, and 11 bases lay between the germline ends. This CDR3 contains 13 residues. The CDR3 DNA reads TGTGCCAGCAGCCAACGAGCGCGCTATGGCTACACCTTC. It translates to CASSQRARYGYTF.

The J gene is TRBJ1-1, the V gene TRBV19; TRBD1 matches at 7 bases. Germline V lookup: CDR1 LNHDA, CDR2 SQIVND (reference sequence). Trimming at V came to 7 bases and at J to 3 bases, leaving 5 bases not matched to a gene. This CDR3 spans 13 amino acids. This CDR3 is CASTQDRDTEAFF. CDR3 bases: TGTGCCAGTACCCAAGACAGGGACACTGAAGCTTTCTTT.

This CDR3 reads CASSQDPGGYNEQFF. DNA for the CDR3: TGTGCCAGCAGCCAAGATCCGGGGGGCTACAATGAGCAGTTCTTC. This chain joins TRBV3-1 (or the pseudogene TRBV3-2) and TRBJ2-1; 7 positions agree with TRBD2. CDR1 is LGHDT and CDR2 is YNNKEL in the germline V gene (reference sequence). The CDR3 is 15 residues long. V shed 0 bases, J shed 3 bases, and the junction held 2 bases outside the gene matches.

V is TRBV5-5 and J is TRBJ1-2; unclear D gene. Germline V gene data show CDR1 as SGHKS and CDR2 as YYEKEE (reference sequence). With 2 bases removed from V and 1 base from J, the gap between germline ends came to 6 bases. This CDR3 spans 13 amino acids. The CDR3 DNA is TGTGCCAGCAGCTTAGGGAGTAACTATGGCTACACCTTC. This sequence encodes CASSLGSNYGYTF.

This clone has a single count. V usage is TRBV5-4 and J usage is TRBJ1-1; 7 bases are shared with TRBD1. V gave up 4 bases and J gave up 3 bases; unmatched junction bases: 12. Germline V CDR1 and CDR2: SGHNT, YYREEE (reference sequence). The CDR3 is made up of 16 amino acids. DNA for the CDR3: TGTGCCAGCAGCACTCCGACCGGCCAGGGGGACACTGAAGCTTTCTTT. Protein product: CASSTPTGQGDTEAFF.

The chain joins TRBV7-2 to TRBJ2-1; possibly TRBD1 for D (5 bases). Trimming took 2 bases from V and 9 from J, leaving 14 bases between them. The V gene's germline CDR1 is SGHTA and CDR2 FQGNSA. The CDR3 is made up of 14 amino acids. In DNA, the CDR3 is TGTGCCAGCAGCTTAAAGGGTAGGGGAATTGAGCAGTTCTTC. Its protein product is CASSLKGRGIEQFF.